The next 14 T cell receptor beta chains were all read from a single sample in a study of CD8 T cells in ankylosing spondylitis (dated by TCRdb to about 2017). Library creation used 5' RACE. The instrument given in TCRdb is Illumina HiSeq 2500. Using fastp at Q25 and MiXCR, TCRdb reprocessed the public reads and kept productive beta chains. Each record represents a unique CDR3 protein, reported with the most common genes and DNA among its rows. The sample records roughly 140,000 distinct CDR3 sequences, under 45% of which are singletons. 13% to 15% of the sample is held by the ten biggest clonotypes. Sample: synovial fluid, either unsorted or a sorted T cell fraction (not recorded which). The receptors derive from a male donor with ankylosing spondylitis.

There are a few counts of this clonotype. J is TRBJ2-1 and V is TRBV5-1; the D gene is possibly TRBD1 (6 bases). Trimming removed 0 bases at V and 5 bases at J, with 9 bases between. The CDR3 totals 14 residues. The V gene's germline CDR1 is SGHRS and CDR2 YFSETQ. CDR3 region: CASSLGGQNNEQFF. The CDR3 coding sequence is TGCGCCAGCAGCTTGGGAGGACAGAACAATGAGCAGTTCTTC.

J is TRBJ2-1 and V is TRBV4-3, with D perhaps TRBD2 (7 bases). CDR1 and CDR2 from the germline V gene are LGHNA and YSLEER. Trimming took 0 bases from V and 8 from J, leaving 14 bases between them. The CDR3 contains 15 residues. This CDR3 is CASSQDGGADDEQFF. In nucleotides, the CDR3 is TGCGCCAGCAGCCAAGATGGGGGGGCTGACGATGAGCAGTTCTTC.

The CDR3 spells CASRKTGSYEQYF. For the CDR3, the DNA is TGTGCCAGCCGAAAGACAGGGAGTTACGAGCAGTACTTC. The chain is built from TRBV6-6 and TRBJ2-7, with 7 bases aligning to TRBD1. V dropped 8 bases and J dropped 4; count of bases not matched to a gene: 8. Per the germline V gene, CDR1 is MNHNY and CDR2 is SVGAGI (reference sequence). The CDR3 consists of 13 residues.

The gene calls are TRBV4-3 and TRBJ2-3; TRBD2 aligns across 12 bases. V lost 4 bases, J lost 2 bases, and 4 bases stayed unmatched. Germline CDR1 and CDR2: LGHNA and YSLEER. The CDR3 has 16 amino acids. The chain's CDR3 is CASSLGLAGPTDTQYF. CDR3 nucleotide sequence: TGCGCCAGCAGCCTAGGACTAGCGGGACCCACAGATACGCAGTATTTT.

The chain has TRBV2 and TRBJ2-1, with 11 nucleotides matching TRBD1. V lost 2 bases, J lost 0 bases, and 9 bases stayed unmatched. Germline lookup yields CDR1 SNHLY and CDR2 FYNNEI. The CDR3 runs 19 residues. CDR3 residues: CASSEPGTGGWVSYNEQFF. CDR3 bases: TGTGCCAGCAGTGAACCGGGGACAGGGGGATGGGTCTCCTACAATGAGCAGTTCTTC.

The table lists this clonotype with many counts. CDR3 bases: TGCAGTGCTAGAGATCAAGGGACCGAAATAGAGCAGTACTTC. Protein product: CSARDQGTEIEQYF. J is TRBJ2-7 and V is TRBV20-1; D might be TRBD1 or TRBD2, each matching 5 bases. Germline V gene lookup returns CDR1 DFQATT and CDR2 SNEGSKA (reference sequence). Trimming took off 0 bases at V and 7 bases at J, with 16 bases between the two ends. This CDR3 region has 14 residues.

This clonotype was seen a single time. This rearrangement joins TRBV1 to TRBJ2-7; the table's D call of TRBD1 was not tested on the DNA. TRBV1 is a pseudogene locus. This CDR3 contains 12 residues. The CDR3 spells CTSSQGTSEQYF. The CDR3 DNA follows: TGCACCAGCAGCCAAGGGACATCCGAGCAGTACTTC.

The chain carries TRBV5-8 and TRBJ2-2, with no clear D. Looked up from germline, CDR1 is SGHTS and CDR2 is YDEGEE. The CDR3 sequence is 15 residues long. V was cut by 0 bases and J by 0 bases, with 6 bases left in between. CDR3: CASSLEPANTGELFF. In DNA, the CDR3 is TGTGCCAGCAGCTTGGAGCCAGCGAACACCGGGGAGCTGTTTTTT.

The genes are TRBV4-3 and TRBJ2-7, with TRBD2 matching over 16 bases. Germline V gene data show CDR1 as LGHNA and CDR2 as YSLEER. CDR3 length: 15 residues. The V and J ends lost 4 bases and 9 bases, in that order; junction bases with no gene match: 6. Here the CDR3 reads CASSPGTSGRAVQYF. Written as DNA, the CDR3 is TGCGCCAGCAGCCCCGGGACTAGCGGGAGGGCTGTGCAGTACTTC.

The chain is built from TRBV7-9 and TRBJ1-5; 7 bases fit TRBD1. Germline CDR1 SEHNR, CDR2 FQNEAQ (reference sequence). V shed 5 bases and J 0 bases; nucleotides not matched to a gene: 1. The CDR3 extends over 14 amino acids. CDR3 amino acids: CASSRDSSNQPQHF. The CDR3 DNA reads as TGTGCCAGCAGCCGGGACAGTAGCAATCAGCCCCAGCATTTT. Together with reference TRBV7-9 and TRBJ1-5, the CDR3 gives the full variable domain: DTGVSQNPRHKITKRGQNVTFRCDPISEHNRLYWYRQTLGQGPEFLTYFQNEAQLEKSRLLSDRFSAERPKGSFSTLEIQRTEQGDSAMYLCASSRDSSNQPQHFGDGTRLSIL.

The sample holds a few counts of this clonotype. V usage is TRBV5-6 and J usage is TRBJ2-2, with TRBD1 as a possible D gene (5 bases). Trimming cost V 4 bases and J 7 bases, with 8 bases left between them. Germline V gene sequence: CDR1 SGHDT, CDR2 YYEEEE. The length of the CDR3 is 12 residues. CDR3 DNA sequence: TGTGCCAGCAGCCAACAGGACGGGGAGCTGTTTTTT. This encodes CASSQQDGELFF.

This chain links TRBV3-1 with TRBJ1-2; D not resolved. Trimming left V 5 bases short and J 0 bases short, with 13 bases between. This CDR3 has 15 residues. Looked up from germline, CDR1 is LGHDT and CDR2 is YNNKEL (reference sequence). This CDR3 is CASSGQEGPNYGYTF. The CDR3 DNA sequence: TGTGCCAGCAGCGGGCAGGAAGGACCTAACTATGGCTACACCTTC. Variable domain in full (rest from reference TRBV3-1 and TRBJ1-2): DTAVSQTPKYLVTQMGNDKSIKCEQNLGHDTMYWYKQDSKKFLKIMFSYNNKELIINETVPNRFSPKSPDKAHLNLHINSLELGDSAVYFCASSGQEGPNYGYTFGSGTRLTVV.

The gene calls are TRBV20-1 and TRBJ2-7; 9 positions match TRBD2. Trimming removed 0 bases from V and 3 bases from J; junction bases left unmatched: 3. CDR3 length: 14 amino acids. Germline loops: CDR1 DFQATT, CDR2 SNEGSKA (reference sequence). DNA of the CDR3: TGCAGTGCTAGAGATCCTAGCGGGAACTACGAGCAGTACTTC. Amino acid sequence: CSARDPSGNYEQYF.

The CDR3 DNA follows: TGTGCCAGCAGAATGGAAGACAGCTTCCCCAAAGATAGTGAGCAGTTCTTC. It is translated as CASRMEDSFPKDSEQFF. V usage is TRBV12-3 or TRBV12-4 and J usage is TRBJ2-1, with a tentative D call TRBD1 (5 bases). V lost 6 bases and J lost 9, with 27 bases in between. The CDR3 has 17 residues.